This T cell receptor (beta chain) was captured by sequencing in a study of blood T cell repertoires in COVID-19. This clone was found a few times. The CDR3 is made up of 15 amino acids. Per germline, CDR1 MNHNS and CDR2 SASEGT. V dropped 1 base and J dropped 4 bases, with 13 bases sitting between them. Original processing methods: Nucleated cell number was recorded as an estimate derived from reference gene primer amplification. Method: immunoSEQ multiplex PCR; TCRdb's copy keeps in-frame clones and lacks some. The V and J calls and clone size were taken over from that table, and D and trimming were inferred from the DNA. The profile shows 200,000 to 300,000 clones, about four fifths of them singletons.

The TCR sequence derives from a man in his thirties or forties who had recovered from COVID-19. The sequenced sample was peripheral blood. The V call is TRBV6-1, the J call TRBJ1-2; D is possibly TRBD1 (5 bases). CDR3: CASSEGRGPVYGYTF. CDR3 DNA sequence: TGTGCCAGCAGTGAAGGAAGGGGCCCGGTCTATGGCTACACCTTC.